This T cell receptor (beta chain) was observed in a study of cytomegalovirus exposure and HLA in healthy donors. Study conclusions and caveats: The later analysis indicated that the majority of CMV-associated TCR beta chains appeared HLA-restricted. Among the sequence variants, a highly shared cluster was likely an artifact of sequencing.

Amplification used 60 Vbeta primers and 13 Jbeta primers. TCRdb keeps only in-frame clones here, not all; method: immunoSEQ multiplex PCR. The sample includes more than 95,000 clones, around 60% of them seen just once. Per the germline V gene, CDR1 is SNHLY and CDR2 is FYNNEI. The CDR3 is 15 amino acids. J gave up 1 base and V 6 bases, and 6 bases lay outside the gene matches. With regard to this clone: Its antigen remains unknown.

The rearrangement joins TRBV2 to TRBJ2-4; 7 nucleotides agree with TRBD1. The clonotype originates from a woman aged 50 to 60 in good health and CMV-seronegative. The sequencing input was PBMCs. The CDR3 here is CASRRQGAAKNIQYF. CDR3 coding DNA: TGTGCCAGCAGACGACAGGGTGCGGCCAAAAACATTCAGTACTTC.